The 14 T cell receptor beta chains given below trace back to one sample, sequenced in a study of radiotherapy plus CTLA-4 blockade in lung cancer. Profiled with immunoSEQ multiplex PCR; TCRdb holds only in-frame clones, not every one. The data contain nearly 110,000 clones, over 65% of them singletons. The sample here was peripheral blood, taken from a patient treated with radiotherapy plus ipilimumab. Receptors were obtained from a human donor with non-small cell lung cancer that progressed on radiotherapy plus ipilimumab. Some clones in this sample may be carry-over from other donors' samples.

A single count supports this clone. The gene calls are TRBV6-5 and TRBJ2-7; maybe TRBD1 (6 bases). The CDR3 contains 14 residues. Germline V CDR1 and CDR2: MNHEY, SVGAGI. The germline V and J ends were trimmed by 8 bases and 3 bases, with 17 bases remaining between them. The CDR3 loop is CASGFRGDFYEQYF. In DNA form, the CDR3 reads TGTGCCAGCGGATTCAGGGGTGATTTCTACGAGCAGTACTTC.

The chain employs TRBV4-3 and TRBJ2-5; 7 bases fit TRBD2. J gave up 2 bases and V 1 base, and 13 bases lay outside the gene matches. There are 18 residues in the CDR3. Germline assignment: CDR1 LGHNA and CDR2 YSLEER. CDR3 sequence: CASSQVGLEKEPQETQYF. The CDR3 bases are TGCGCCAGCAGCCAAGTTGGACTAGAGAAGGAACCACAAGAGACCCAGTACTTC.

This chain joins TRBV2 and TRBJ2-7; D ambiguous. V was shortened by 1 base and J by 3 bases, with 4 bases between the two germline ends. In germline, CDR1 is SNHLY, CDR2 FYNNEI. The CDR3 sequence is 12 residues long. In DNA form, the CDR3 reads TGTGCCAGCAGTGAAGGTAGCTACGAGCAGTACTTC. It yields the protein CASSEGSYEQYF.

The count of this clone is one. The CDR3 coding sequence is TGCGCCAGCAGCTGGACTAGCGGGGAGACCTACAATGAGCAGTTCTTC. Its translation: CASSWTSGETYNEQFF. The chain carries TRBV5-1 and TRBJ2-1; TRBD2 agrees at 12 bases. Germline CDR1 reads SGHRS; CDR2 reads YFSETQ. This CDR3 region has 16 residues. Germline trimming cut 3 bases from V and 2 bases from J; bases unmatched to any gene: 3.

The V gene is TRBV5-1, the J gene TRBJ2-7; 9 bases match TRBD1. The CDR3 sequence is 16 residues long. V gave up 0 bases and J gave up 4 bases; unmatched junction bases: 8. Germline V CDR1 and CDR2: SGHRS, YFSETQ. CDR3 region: CASSLEPTDRGYEQYF. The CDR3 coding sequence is TGCGCCAGCAGCTTGGAACCCACGGACAGGGGTTACGAGCAGTACTTC. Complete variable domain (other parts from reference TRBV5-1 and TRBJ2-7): KAGVTQTPRYLIKTRGQQVTLSCSPISGHRSVSWYQQTPGQGLQFLFEYFSETQRNKGNFPGRFSGRQFSNSRSEMNVSTLELGDSALYLCASSLEPTDRGYEQYFGPGTRLTVT.

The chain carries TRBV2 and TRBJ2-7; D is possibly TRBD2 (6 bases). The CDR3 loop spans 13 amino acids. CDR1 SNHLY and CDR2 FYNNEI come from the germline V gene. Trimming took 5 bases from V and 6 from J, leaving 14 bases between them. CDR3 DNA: TGTGCCAGCAGTCCAAACCTAGCGCGCGAGCAGTACTTC. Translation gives CASSPNLAREQYF.

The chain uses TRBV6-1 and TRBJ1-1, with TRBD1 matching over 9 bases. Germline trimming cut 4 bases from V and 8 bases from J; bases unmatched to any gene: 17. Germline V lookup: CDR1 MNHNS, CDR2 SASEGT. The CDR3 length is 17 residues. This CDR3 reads CASSGRSGQGQWGEAFF. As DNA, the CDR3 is TGTGCCAGCAGTGGCAGATCGGGACAGGGACAATGGGGGGAAGCTTTCTTT.

CDR3 in DNA: TGTGCCAGCAGCCAGACCGGGGTCGGCTACGAGCAGTACTTC. Amino acids: CASSQTGVGYEQYF. The chain combines TRBV4-2 with TRBJ2-5; D is perhaps TRBD2 (5 bases). The J call may be in error: the DNA end matches TRBJ2-7 better. CDR3 length: 14 residues. From germline, CDR1 is LGHNA and CDR2 YNFKEQ.

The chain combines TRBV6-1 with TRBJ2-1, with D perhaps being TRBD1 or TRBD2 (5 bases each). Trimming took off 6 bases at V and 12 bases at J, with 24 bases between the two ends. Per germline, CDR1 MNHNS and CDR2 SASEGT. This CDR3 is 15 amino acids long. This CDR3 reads CASSEREGSTIRQFF. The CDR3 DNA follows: TGTGCCAGCAGCGAACGAGAGGGGTCAACAATTCGGCAGTTCTTC.

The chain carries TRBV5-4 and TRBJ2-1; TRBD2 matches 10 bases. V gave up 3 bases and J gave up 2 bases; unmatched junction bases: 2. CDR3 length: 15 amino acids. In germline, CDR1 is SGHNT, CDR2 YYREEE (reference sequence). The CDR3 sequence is CASSYSGGAYNEQFF. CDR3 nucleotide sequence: TGTGCCAGCAGCTACAGCGGGGGGGCCTACAATGAGCAGTTCTTC. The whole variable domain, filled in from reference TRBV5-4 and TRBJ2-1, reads ETGVTQSPTHLIKTRGQQVTLRCSSQSGHNTVSWYQQALGQGPQFIFQYYREEENGRGNFPPRFSGLQFPNYSSELNVNALELDDSALYLCASSYSGGAYNEQFFGPGTRLTVL.

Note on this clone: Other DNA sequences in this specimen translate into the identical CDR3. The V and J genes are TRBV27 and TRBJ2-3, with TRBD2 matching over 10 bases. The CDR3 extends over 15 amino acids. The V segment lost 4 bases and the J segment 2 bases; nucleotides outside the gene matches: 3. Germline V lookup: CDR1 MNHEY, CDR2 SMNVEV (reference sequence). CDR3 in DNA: TGTGCCAGCAGTTGGACTAGCGGAGCCACAGATACGCAGTATTTT. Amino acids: CASSWTSGATDTQYF.

As DNA, the CDR3 is TGTGCCAGCAGCTTGTGGGTAGCGCCGACAGAAGAGACCCAGTACTTC. Protein product: CASSLWVAPTEETQYF. This chain joins TRBV5-4 and TRBJ2-5; either TRBD1 or TRBD2 may fit D (5 bases each). V gave up 1 base and J gave up 3 bases, with 16 bases separating them. Germline lookup yields CDR1 SGHNT and CDR2 YYREEE (reference sequence). The CDR3 is 16 residues long.

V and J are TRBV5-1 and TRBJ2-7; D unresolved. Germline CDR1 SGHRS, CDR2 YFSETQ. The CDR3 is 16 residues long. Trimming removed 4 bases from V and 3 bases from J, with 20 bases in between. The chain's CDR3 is CASSDPNLVPFYEQYF. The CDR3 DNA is TGCGCCAGCAGCGACCCTAACCTAGTTCCGTTCTACGAGCAGTACTTC. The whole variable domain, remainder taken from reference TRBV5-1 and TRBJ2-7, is KAGVTQTPRYLIKTRGQQVTLSCSPISGHRSVSWYQQTPGQGLQFLFEYFSETQRNKGNFPGRFSGRQFSNSRSEMNVSTLELGDSALYLCASSDPNLVPFYEQYFGPGTRLTVT.

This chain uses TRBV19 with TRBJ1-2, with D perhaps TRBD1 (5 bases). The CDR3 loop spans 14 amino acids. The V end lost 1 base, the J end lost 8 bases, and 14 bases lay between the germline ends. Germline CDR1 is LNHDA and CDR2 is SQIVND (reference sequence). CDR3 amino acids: CASSIVTGLVGYTF. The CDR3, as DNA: TGTGCCAGTAGTATAGTCACGGGGCTCGTCGGCTACACCTTC.